These 6 T cell receptor beta chains were sequenced from one sample in a study. A single record per CDR3 protein comes from TCRdb applying MiXCR to the RT-PCR reads. The sample yields hundreds of thousands of distinct CDR3 sequences, over 12% seen once. The sample consisted of memory CD4+ T cells from blood. All receptors derive from a female donor in good health, serving as a healthy control.

This clonotype has just a few counts. This chain links TRBV20-1 with TRBJ1-2; D is possibly TRBD1 (5 bases). Germline CDR1 is DFQATT and CDR2 is SNEGSKA (reference sequence). This CDR3 spans 12 amino acids. V was shortened by 4 bases and J by 2 bases, with 8 bases between the two germline ends. CDR3 in DNA: TGCAGTGCTAATCGGGGGAACTATGGCTACACCTTC. As protein: CSANRGNYGYTF.

Only a few counts were recorded for this clonotype. The rearrangement links TRBV5-1 to TRBJ2-7; 7 bases fit TRBD2. The V and J ends lost 4 bases and 5 bases, in that order; junction bases with no gene match: 15. CDR1 is SGHRS, CDR2 YFSETQ, per germline. This CDR3 is 16 amino acids long. CDR3 sequence (DNA): TGCGCCAGCAGCCCCTCCCAGGGCGGGAGATGGGACGAGCAGTACTTC. This gives the protein CASSPSQGGRWDEQYF.

Worth noting for this clonotype: At one end, the junction sequence differs from germline, possibly due to a read error. V gene TRBV12-3 or TRBV12-4 combines with J gene TRBJ2-3; no firm D call. This CDR3 region has 12 residues. CDR3 loop: CAGSLVTDTQYF. Written as DNA, the CDR3 is TGTGCCGGCAGTCTTGTCACAGATACGCAGTATTTT.

This chain links TRBV6-6 with TRBJ2-1; D unclear. The CDR3 sequence is 14 residues long. Looked up from germline, CDR1 is MNHNY and CDR2 is SVGAGI (reference sequence). Trimming stripped 5 bases from V and 4 bases from J, with 12 bases between. CDR3 amino acids: CASSPTNTYNEQFF. DNA for the CDR3: TGTGCCAGCAGTCCGACCAACACGTACAATGAGCAGTTCTTC.

This clonotype occurred many times. The CDR3 region is CSAPGRTTYEQYF. The CDR3 DNA reads as TGCAGTGCTCCGGGGCGCACAACCTACGAGCAGTACTTC. The V and J genes are TRBV20-1 and TRBJ2-7; the D call may be TRBD1 or TRBD2 (5 bases each). Per the germline V gene, CDR1 is DFQATT and CDR2 is SNEGSKA (reference sequence). The CDR3 sequence is 13 residues long. Trimming cost V 5 bases and J 2 bases, with 13 bases left between them.

This clonotype was seen more than once but under ten times. The rearrangement joins TRBV15 to TRBJ2-2; possible D gene TRBD2, 7 bases. The germline V gene has CDR1 LNHNV and CDR2 YYDKDF (reference sequence). The CDR3 loop spans 17 amino acids. Trimming removed 5 bases at V and 2 bases at J, with 18 bases between. The CDR3 spells CATSGGQRGFNTGELFF. In nucleotides, the CDR3 is TGTGCCACCAGCGGGGGCCAGCGGGGATTTAACACCGGGGAGCTGTTTTTT. Full variable domain (rest looked up from reference TRBV15 and TRBJ2-2): DAMVIQNPRYQVTQFGKPVTLSCSQTLNHNVMYWYQQKSSQAPKLLFHYYDKDFNNEADTPDNFQSRRPNTSFCFLDIRSPGLGDTAMYLCATSGGQRGFNTGELFFGEGSRLTVL.